These 25 T cell receptor beta chains originate from one sample sequenced in a study of molecular identifiers for immune sequencing clone quantification. MiXCR, run by TCRdb on the PCR reads, gives a single entry per CDR3 protein. This sample has some 320,000 distinct CDR3 sequences, with over 20% found just once. Sequencing used naive CD8+ T cells from blood, with Jurkat cell RNA spiked in. Documented subset: FACS-sorted CD8+CD4-CCR7+CD45RA+ naive T cells. These receptors were obtained from a human donor in good health. Some libraries in this study had Jurkat cell RNA spiked in.

The sample holds a few counts of this clonotype. The chain's CDR3 is CASSPIPKRTDEQYF. The CDR3 DNA follows: TGTGCCAGCTCACCCATCCCTAAAAGGACGGACGAGCAGTACTTC. The rearrangement joins TRBV18 to TRBJ2-7; D gene ambiguous. Looked up from germline, CDR1 is KGHSH and CDR2 is LQKENI. The CDR3 contains 15 residues. Trimming pared 3 bases from V and 5 bases from J, leaving 17 bases between.

The chain has TRBV19 and TRBJ2-7, with 9 bases aligning to TRBD1. Germline V gene lookup returns CDR1 LNHDA and CDR2 SQIVND (reference sequence). V shed 4 bases, J shed 6 bases, and the junction held 4 bases outside the gene matches. The CDR3 spans 13 residues. The CDR3 loop is CASSRDRAAEQYF. CDR3 coding DNA: TGTGCCAGTAGTAGGGACAGGGCTGCCGAGCAGTACTTC. Looking up the rest from reference TRBV19 and TRBJ2-7 gives the full variable domain: DGGITQSPKYLFRKEGQNVTLSCEQNLNHDAMYWYRQDPGQGLRLIYYSQIVNDFQKGDIAEGYSVSREKKESFPLTVTSAQKNPTAFYLCASSRDRAAEQYFGPGTRLTVT.

V gene TRBV7-2 combines with J gene TRBJ2-7, with D perhaps matching TRBD1 (6 bases). The CDR3 covers 18 residues. Germline V lookup: CDR1 SGHTA, CDR2 FQGNSA. V was cut by 4 bases and J by 4 bases, with 26 bases left in between. The chain's CDR3 is CASSSRTEATKRKYEQYF. In nucleotides, the CDR3 is TGTGCCAGCAGCTCTAGGACAGAGGCCACTAAGAGGAAATACGAGCAGTACTTC.

A few counts support this clonotype. The chain has TRBV27 and TRBJ2-7; TRBD2 matches at 10 bases. Germline CDR1 is MNHEY and CDR2 is SMNVEV (reference sequence). This CDR3 spans 16 amino acids. The V and J ends lost 1 base and 3 bases, in that order; junction bases with no gene match: 6. The CDR3 region is CASSLFPSGGRYEQYF. The DNA for the CDR3 is TGTGCCAGCAGTTTATTTCCTAGCGGGGGACGCTACGAGCAGTACTTC.

This clonotype was detected once. Possible read error: a much larger clone is one base away. The chain joins TRBV7-9 to TRBJ2-5; D is perhaps TRBD2 (6 bases). The CDR3 contains 14 residues. The germline V gene encodes CDR1 SEHNR and CDR2 FQNEAQ (reference sequence). The CDR3 nucleotides read TGTGCCAGCAACTTAGGAGGGATTCAAGAGACCCGGTACTTC. Amino acid sequence: CASNLGGIQETRYF.

This clonotype was picked up many times. This chain connects TRBV2 to TRBJ2-2, with TRBD1 as a possible D gene (5 bases). The CDR3 sequence is 16 residues long. Trimming pared 5 bases from V and 0 bases from J, leaving 13 bases between. The germline CDR1 and CDR2 sequences are SNHLY and FYNNEI. The CDR3, as DNA: TGTGCCAGCAGTCCCAGGACACTATCGAACACCGGGGAGCTGTTTTTT. Its translation is CASSPRTLSNTGELFF.

A remark on this clonotype: This may stem from a read error, because a much larger clone lies one nucleotide away. The chain carries TRBV6-5 and TRBJ2-2, with 9 bases matching TRBD2. From germline, CDR1 is MNHEY and CDR2 SVGAGI. This CDR3 region has 16 residues. Unmatched junction bases numbered 9, after V lost 4 bases and J lost 6 bases. In DNA, the CDR3 is TGTGCCAGCAGTTCGAGACTAGCGGTAGTCTCCGGGGAGCTGTTTTTT. It encodes CASSSRLAVVSGELFF.

This clonotype was counted many times. The chain is built from TRBV13 and TRBJ1-5; D is possibly TRBD1 (6 bases). The V and J ends lost 3 bases and 4 bases respectively, with 7 bases between them. The CDR3 length is 13 residues. CDR1 and CDR2 (germline): PRHDT, FYEKMQ (reference sequence). The CDR3, as DNA: TGTGCCAGCAGCTTGGACAGAAATCAGCCCCAGCATTTT. Residues: CASSLDRNQPQHF.

This clonotype appeared a few times. This rearrangement joins TRBV4-3 to TRBJ1-1, with D tentatively TRBD1 (5 bases). Per the germline V gene, CDR1 is LGHNA and CDR2 is YSLEER. V was clipped by 5 bases and J by 5 bases, with 15 bases between them. The CDR3 extends over 14 amino acids. CDR3 sequence reads: CASSESRQWTEAFF. CDR3 coding DNA: TGCGCCAGCAGCGAAAGTAGACAGTGGACTGAAGCTTTCTTT.

This clonotype came up many times. The chain carries TRBV27 and TRBJ1-1; D is possibly TRBD1 (5 bases). Trimming took 7 bases from V and 2 from J, leaving 8 bases between them. Germline CDR1 reads MNHEY; CDR2 reads SMNVEV (reference sequence). This CDR3 has 12 residues. The CDR3 sequence: CASTGLNTEAFF. In nucleotides, the CDR3 is TGTGCCAGCACAGGGTTAAACACTGAAGCTTTCTTT.

This clonotype has a count of ten or more. CDR3 nucleotides: TGTGCCAGCAGCTTTGGGACTAGCGGAGACTCCTGGAATGAGCAGTTCTTC. It specifies CASSFGTSGDSWNEQFF. The chain recombines TRBV11-2 with TRBJ2-1; TRBD2 matches at 11 bases. CDR1 and CDR2 (germline): SGHAT, FQNNGV. The CDR3 runs 17 residues. The V and J ends lost 3 bases and 7 bases, in that order; junction bases with no gene match: 11.

The chain employs TRBV7-3 and TRBJ2-1; 14 nucleotides line up with TRBD2. V shed 5 bases, J shed 8 bases, and the junction held 2 bases outside the gene matches. The germline CDR1 and CDR2 sequences are SGHTA and FQGTGA. CDR3 length equals 14 residues. CDR3 sequence reads: CASSRGLAGDEQFF. As DNA, the CDR3 is TGTGCCAGCAGCCGGGGACTAGCGGGAGATGAGCAGTTCTTC.

Notes on this clonotype: Possible read error: a much larger clone is one base away. Given the absence of the conserved phenylalanine or tryptophan at the CDR3 end, a read error is likely. The chain carries TRBV29-1 and TRBJ2-5; D may match TRBD1 or TRBD2 (5 bases each). The CDR3 runs 12 residues. Trimming removed 4 bases from V and 1 base from J, with 7 bases in between. Per germline, CDR1 SQVTM and CDR2 ANQGSEA. CDR3 DNA: TGCAGCGTTGGGGACCTCCAAGAGACCCAGTACTAC. It translates to CSVGDLQETQYY.

At least ten counts were recorded for this clonotype. The chain has TRBV6-5 and TRBJ2-1, with a tentative D call TRBD1 (5 bases). Germline loops: CDR1 MNHEY, CDR2 SVGAGI. V was clipped by 7 bases and J by 3 bases, with 13 bases between them. CDR3 length: 14 residues. The CDR3 DNA reads TGTGCCAGCAACCCAGATGACAGCTACAATGAGCAGTTCTTC. Protein sequence: CASNPDDSYNEQFF.

The sample holds many counts of this clonotype. The chain is built from TRBV11-1 and TRBJ2-7; D is unresolved. The V and J ends lost 6 bases and 2 bases respectively, with 11 bases between them. CDR1 is SGHAT and CDR2 is FQDESV in the germline V gene (reference sequence). CDR3 length: 13 amino acids. CDR3 amino acids: CASSYGQTYEQYF. As DNA, the CDR3 is TGTGCCAGCAGTTACGGGCAGACCTACGAGCAGTACTTC.

In this sample, this clonotype turned up many times. The CDR3 spells CASSLGTGSGYTF. In DNA, the CDR3 is TGTGCCAGCAGTTTGGGGACAGGGTCTGGCTACACCTTC. This chain links TRBV27 with TRBJ1-2, with 9 bases lining up with TRBD1. CDR3 length: 13 amino acids. V dropped 3 bases and J dropped 7; count of bases not matched to a gene: 3. In germline, CDR1 is MNHEY, CDR2 SMNVEV (reference sequence).

Ten or more counts support this clonotype. The rearrangement links TRBV5-4 to TRBJ2-7, with 13 nucleotides matching TRBD2. From germline, CDR1 is SGHNT and CDR2 YYREEE (reference sequence). The CDR3 extends over 18 amino acids. Trimming removed 4 bases from V and 0 bases from J; junction bases left unmatched: 10. The CDR3: CASSPHGLAGERSYEQYF. In DNA form, the CDR3 reads TGTGCCAGCAGCCCTCATGGACTAGCGGGGGAGCGCTCCTACGAGCAGTACTTC.

The rearrangement uses TRBV4-1 and TRBJ2-3; D gene ambiguous. V was pared by 0 bases and J by 0 bases, with 13 bases between. CDR3 length: 17 residues. Looked up from germline, CDR1 is MGHRA and CDR2 is YSYEKL. The DNA for the CDR3 is TGCGCCAGCAGCCAAGATCCTGCGACACTAAGCACAGATACGCAGTATTTT. Translation: CASSQDPATLSTDTQYF.

The rearrangement uses TRBV30 and TRBJ2-3; 10 bases are a match to TRBD1. Trimming cost V 5 bases and J 1 base; bases outside gene matches: 9. The CDR3 has 16 amino acids. CDR1 is GTSNPN and CDR2 is SVGIG in the germline V gene (reference sequence). CDR3 residues: CAWASTGTGGTDTQYF. The CDR3 bases are TGTGCCTGGGCGAGCACCGGGACAGGGGGCACAGATACGCAGTATTTT.

The DNA for the CDR3 is TGCAGTGCTAGAAGCAGTTTCTTAGGCAATCAGCCCCAGCATTTT. This gives the protein CSARSSFLGNQPQHF. The V call is TRBV20-1, the J call TRBJ1-5; D unclear. CDR3 length: 15 residues. The V end was cut by 2 bases, the J end by 2 bases, with 13 bases between. The germline V gene encodes CDR1 DFQATT and CDR2 SNEGSKA (reference sequence).

The genes are TRBV5-3 and TRBJ2-1; TRBD2 matches at 7 bases. TRBV5-3 has ORF status, its function being uncertain. V shed 8 bases and J 8 bases; nucleotides not matched to a gene: 13. The CDR3 covers 14 residues. The CDR3 region is CASGYGPAGYEQFF. The CDR3 DNA sequence: TGTGCCAGCGGCTACGGGCCAGCGGGGTATGAGCAGTTCTTC.

With regard to this clonotype: A read error may be the cause here, since a much bigger clone is one base away. The genes are TRBV28 and TRBJ2-3; D uncertain. The J call could be wrong; TRBJ1-5 is a better fit for the DNA end. The CDR3 length is 14 residues. The germline gives CDR1 MDHEN, CDR2 SYDVKM. CDR3 DNA: TGTGCCAGCAGTGAAACTATAAGCACAGATACGCAGCATTTT. It codes for CASSETISTDTQHF.

This clonotype was recorded at least ten times. The chain recombines TRBV9 with TRBJ2-5, with 9 bases matching TRBD2. Germline V gene sequence: CDR1 SGDLS, CDR2 YYNGEE. Trimming cost V 0 bases and J 5 bases; bases outside gene matches: 8. The CDR3 covers 16 residues. Written as DNA, the CDR3 is TGTGCCAGCAGCGTAGTGGGAGCGGGAGGATCTGAGACCCAGTACTTC. Encoded protein: CASSVVGAGGSETQYF.

In this sample, this clonotype turned up many times. The chain has TRBV6-2 or TRBV6-3 and TRBJ2-7; possibly TRBD1 or TRBD2 for D (6 bases each). CDR3 length equals 13 residues. V was pared by 6 bases and J by 2 bases, with 11 bases between. Germline V gene sequence: CDR1 MNHEY, CDR2 SVGEGT. CDR3 residues: CASSYGGPYEQYF. CDR3 sequence (DNA): TGTGCCAGCAGCTATGGGGGGCCCTACGAGCAGTACTTC.

In this sample, this clonotype turned up many times. The chain employs TRBV4-2 and TRBJ2-3; 8 nucleotides agree with TRBD2. This CDR3 is 15 amino acids long. Germline V gives CDR1 LGHNA, CDR2 YNFKEQ. Germline trimming cut 4 bases from V and 6 bases from J; bases unmatched to any gene: 9. DNA for the CDR3: TGTGCCAGCAGCCCCTCCCGACTAGCGAGGGATACGCAGTATTTT. It is translated as CASSPSRLARDTQYF.